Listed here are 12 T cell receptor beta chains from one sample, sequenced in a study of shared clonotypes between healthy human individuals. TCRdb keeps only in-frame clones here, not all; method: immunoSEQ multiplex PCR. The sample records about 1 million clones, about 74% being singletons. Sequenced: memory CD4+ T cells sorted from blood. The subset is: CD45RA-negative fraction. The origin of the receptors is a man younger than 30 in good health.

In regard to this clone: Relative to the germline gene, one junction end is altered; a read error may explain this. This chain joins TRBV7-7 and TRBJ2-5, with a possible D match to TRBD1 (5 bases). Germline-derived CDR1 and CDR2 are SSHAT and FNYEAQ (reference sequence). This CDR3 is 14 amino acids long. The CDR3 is CASSFRAGQETQYF. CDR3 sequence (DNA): TGTGCTAGCAGCTTTAGGGCAGGGCAAGAGACCCAGTACTTC.

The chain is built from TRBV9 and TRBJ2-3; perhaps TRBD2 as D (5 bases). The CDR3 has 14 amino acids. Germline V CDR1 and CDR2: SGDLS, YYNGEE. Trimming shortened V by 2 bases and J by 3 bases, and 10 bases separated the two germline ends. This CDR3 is CASSVSAETDTQYF. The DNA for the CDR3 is TGTGCCAGCAGCGTTAGCGCTGAAACAGATACGCAGTATTTT. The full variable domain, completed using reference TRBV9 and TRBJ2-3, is DSGVTQTPKHLITATGQRVTLRCSPRSGDLSVYWYQQSLDQGLQFLIQYYNGEERAKGNILERFSAQQFPDLHSELNLSSLELGDSALYFCASSVSAETDTQYFGPGTRLTVL.

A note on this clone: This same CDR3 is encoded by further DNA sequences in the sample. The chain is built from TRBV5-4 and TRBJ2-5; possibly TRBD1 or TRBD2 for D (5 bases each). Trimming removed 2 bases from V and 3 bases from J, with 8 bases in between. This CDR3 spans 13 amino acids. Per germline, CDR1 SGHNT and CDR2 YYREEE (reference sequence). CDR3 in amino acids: CASSFRGEETQYF. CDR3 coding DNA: TGTGCCAGCAGCTTTAGAGGGGAAGAGACCCAGTACTTC.

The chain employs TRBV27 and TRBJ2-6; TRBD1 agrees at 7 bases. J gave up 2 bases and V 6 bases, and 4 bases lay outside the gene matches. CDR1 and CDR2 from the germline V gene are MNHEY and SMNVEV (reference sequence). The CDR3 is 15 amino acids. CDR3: CASSSQGTGANVLTF. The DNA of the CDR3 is TGTGCCAGCAGCTCACAGGGGACTGGGGCCAACGTCCTGACTTTC.

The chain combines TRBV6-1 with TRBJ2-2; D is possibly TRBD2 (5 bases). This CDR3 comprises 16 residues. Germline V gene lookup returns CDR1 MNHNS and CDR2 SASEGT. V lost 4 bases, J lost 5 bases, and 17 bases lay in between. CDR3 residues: CASSGEGRRGTGELFF. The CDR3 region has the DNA TGTGCCAGCAGTGGAGAGGGCAGGCGTGGGACCGGGGAGCTGTTTTTT.

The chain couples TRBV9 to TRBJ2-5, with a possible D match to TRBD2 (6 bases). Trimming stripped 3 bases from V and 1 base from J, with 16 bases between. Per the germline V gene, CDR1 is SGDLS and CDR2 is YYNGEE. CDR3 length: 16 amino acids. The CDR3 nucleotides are TGTGCCAGCAGCGGGGGCTCGGGGACTGGCCAAGAGACCCAGTACTTC. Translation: CASSGGSGTGQETQYF.

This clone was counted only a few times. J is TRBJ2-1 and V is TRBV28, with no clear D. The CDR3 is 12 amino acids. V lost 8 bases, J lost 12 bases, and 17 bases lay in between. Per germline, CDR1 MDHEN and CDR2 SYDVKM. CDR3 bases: TGTGCCAGCTTTGGCGGCCCGAATCGGCAGTTCTTC. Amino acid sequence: CASFGGPNRQFF.

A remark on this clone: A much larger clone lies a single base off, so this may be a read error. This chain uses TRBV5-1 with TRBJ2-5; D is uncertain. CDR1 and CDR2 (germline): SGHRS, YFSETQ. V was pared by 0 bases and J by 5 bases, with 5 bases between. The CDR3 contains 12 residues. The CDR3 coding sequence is TGCGCCAGCAGCTTGGATGCGGAGACCCAGTACTTC. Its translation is CASSLDAETQYF.

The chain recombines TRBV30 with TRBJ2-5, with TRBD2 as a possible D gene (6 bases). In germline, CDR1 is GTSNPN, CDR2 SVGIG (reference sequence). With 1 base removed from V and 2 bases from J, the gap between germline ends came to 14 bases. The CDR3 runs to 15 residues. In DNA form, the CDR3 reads TGTGCCTGGAGTGCAGATCTGGGGGGACAAGAGACCCAGTACTTC. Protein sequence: CAWSADLGGQETQYF.

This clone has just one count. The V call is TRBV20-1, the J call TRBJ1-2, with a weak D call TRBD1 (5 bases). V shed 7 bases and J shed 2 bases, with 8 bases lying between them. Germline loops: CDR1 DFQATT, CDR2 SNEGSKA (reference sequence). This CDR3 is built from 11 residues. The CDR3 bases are TGCAGTGGTGCAGGGAACTATGGCTACACCTTC. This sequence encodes CSGAGNYGYTF.

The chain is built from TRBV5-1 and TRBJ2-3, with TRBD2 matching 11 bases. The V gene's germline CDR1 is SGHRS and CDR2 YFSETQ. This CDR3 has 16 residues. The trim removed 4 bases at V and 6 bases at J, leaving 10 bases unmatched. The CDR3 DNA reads TGCGCCAGCAGCCTAGATAGCGGGGGGGGCCCCGATACGCAGTATTTT. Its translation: CASSLDSGGGPDTQYF.

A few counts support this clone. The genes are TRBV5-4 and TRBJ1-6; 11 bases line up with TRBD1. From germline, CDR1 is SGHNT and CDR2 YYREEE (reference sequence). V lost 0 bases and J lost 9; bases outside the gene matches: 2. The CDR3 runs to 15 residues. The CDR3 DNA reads TGTGCCAGCAGCTTGGTGGGACAGGGGGGTTCACCCCTCCACTTT. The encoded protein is CASSLVGQGGSPLHF.